These T cell receptor beta chains were read from a single sample in a study of blood T cells in healthy people across ages. One entry per CDR3 protein, called by TCRdb with MiXCR from the 5' RACE reads. This table holds 1.5 million to 2 million distinct CDR3 sequences, 28% found once. The sequenced sample was blood. The receptors shown here come from a woman in her twenties or thirties in good health. Both conserved end residues are part of each CDR3. A D gene is named only where the DNA matches it firmly. Size is omitted from some rows. Given values are once, few, many or a class for expanded clones.

j_call v_call d_call clone_size cdr3_aa cdr3_nt
TRBJ2-7 TRBV4-1 TRBD2 NA CASSQRVAGGSSYEQYF TGCGCCAGCAGCCAACGGGTAGCGGGGGGTTCCTCCTACGAGCAGTACTTC
TRBJ1-3 TRBV12-3/TRBV12-4 TRBD1 NA CASSPQTGSRSKGNTIYF TGTGCCAGCAGTCCCCAGACAGGGAGCCGTTCCAAAGGAAACACCATATATTTT
TRBJ2-5 TRBV3-1 TRBD2 NA CASSQDFYSGGETQYF TGTGCCAGCAGCCAAGATTTCTACAGCGGGGGGGAGACCCAGTACTTC
TRBJ2-1 TRBV5-4 TRBD1 many CASSPGQGLMQFF TGTGCCAGCAGCCCGGGACAGGGACTGATGCAGTTCTTC
TRBJ2-7 TRBV6-2/TRBV6-3 TRBD2 NA CASSPRLAIPYEQYF TGTGCCAGCAGTCCTCGACTAGCGATCCCCTACGAGCAGTACTTC
TRBJ1-2 TRBV29-1 TRBD1 many CSVEETGSGYTF TGCAGCGTTGAGGAGACAGGGAGCGGCTACACCTTC
TRBJ2-6 TRBV7-2 TRBD1 few CASSPTGPGTGANVLTF TGTGCCAGCAGCCCGACAGGGCCCGGGACTGGGGCCAACGTCCTGACTTTC
TRBJ2-1 TRBV7-7 NA many CASSFDFFNEQFF TGTGCCAGCAGCTTTGACTTCTTCAATGAGCAGTTCTTC
TRBJ2-5 TRBV6-5 NA NA CASRTGWATQYF TGTGCCAGCAGAACAGGCTGGGCGACCCAGTACTTC
TRBJ2-5 TRBV9 NA many CASGGGQKETQYF TGTGCCAGCGGGGGGGGACAAAAAGAGACCCAGTACTTC
TRBJ2-5 TRBV13 TRBD1 many CASSVRDRGPETQYF TGTGCCAGCAGCGTCCGGGACAGGGGGCCAGAGACCCAGTACTTC